A selection of T cell receptor beta chains follows, all from one sample in a study of blood T cell repertoires in COVID-19. Produced via immunoSEQ multiplex PCR; TCRdb's table is partial and in-frame only. Altogether around 450,000 clones are present, about nine tenths being singletons, with the ten largest covering about 0.7%. The material sequenced was PBMCs or T cells enriched from blood (not recorded which). The receptors come from a woman aged 18 to 35 who had recovered from COVID-19. Both conserved end residues are part of each CDR3. Each record gives: V gene, D gene, clone size, J gene, CDR3 DNA, CDR3 protein. The D gene is left open where the match is weak. Expanded clones get a size class; other rows say once, few or many, or leave the size out.

v_call: TRBV11-2; d_call: .; clone_size: .; j_call: TRBJ1-2; cdr3_nt: TGTGCCAGCAGCTTAGCCTTTCAGGATGGCTACACCTTC; cdr3_aa: CASSLAFQDGYTF
v_call: TRBV12-3/TRBV12-4; d_call: .; clone_size: .; j_call: TRBJ2-4; cdr3_nt: TGTGCCAGCAGTTTAGAAGGCGGCGTACGGTACTTC; cdr3_aa: CASSLEGGVRYF
v_call: TRBV5-1; d_call: .; clone_size: .; j_call: TRBJ2-5; cdr3_nt: TGCGCCAGCAGCCCTCAGGGGACCCAAGAGACCCAGTACTTC; cdr3_aa: CASSPQGTQETQYF
v_call: TRBV10-2; d_call: .; clone_size: once; j_call: TRBJ1-4; cdr3_nt: TGCGCCAGCAGTGCTAGACCAGTAGGAGAAAAACTGTTTTTT; cdr3_aa: CASSARPVGEKLFF
v_call: TRBV2; d_call: TRBD1; clone_size: .; j_call: TRBJ1-1; cdr3_nt: TGTGCCAGCAGTGAAATCCGGACAGGGACTGAAGCTTTCTTT; cdr3_aa: CASSEIRTGTEAFF
v_call: TRBV14; d_call: TRBD1; clone_size: .; j_call: TRBJ1-2; cdr3_nt: TGTGCCAGCAGCCGGGACAGTCCCTATGGCTACACCTTC; cdr3_aa: CASSRDSPYGYTF
v_call: TRBV5-1; d_call: .; clone_size: .; j_call: TRBJ2-5; cdr3_nt: TGCGCCAGCAGCTTGGGGACAGAGGGGACCCAGTACTTC; cdr3_aa: CASSLGTEGTQYF
v_call: TRBV13; d_call: TRBD1; clone_size: .; j_call: TRBJ1-1; cdr3_nt: TGTGCCAGCAGCTCGAATAGGGACAGGGCCCGCATGAACACTGAAGCTTTCTTT; cdr3_aa: CASSSNRDRARMNTEAFF
v_call: TRBV3-1/TRBV3-2; d_call: TRBD2; clone_size: .; j_call: TRBJ2-7; cdr3_nt: TGTGCCAGCAGCCAAGAGGGAGGGCTCTACGAGCAGTACTTC; cdr3_aa: CASSQEGGLYEQYF
v_call: TRBV29-1; d_call: .; clone_size: .; j_call: TRBJ1-3; cdr3_nt: TGCAGCGTTGGATCCGGTTCGGGAAACACCATATATTTT; cdr3_aa: CSVGSGSGNTIYF
v_call: TRBV9; d_call: .; clone_size: .; j_call: TRBJ1-2; cdr3_nt: TGTGCCAGCAGCCCTGGGACATCAGACTATGGCTACACCTTC; cdr3_aa: CASSPGTSDYGYTF
v_call: TRBV7-9; d_call: .; clone_size: few; j_call: TRBJ2-7; cdr3_nt: TGTGCCAGCAGCCGAAGCGAGGCCACGAGGCAGTACTTC; cdr3_aa: CASSRSEATRQYF
v_call: TRBV30; d_call: .; clone_size: .; j_call: TRBJ2-5; cdr3_nt: TGTGCCTGGAGTGAGGTCAGGGCGGAGACCCAGTACTTC; cdr3_aa: CAWSEVRAETQYF
v_call: TRBV2; d_call: .; clone_size: .; j_call: TRBJ1-1; cdr3_nt: TGTGCCAGTACTGTGAACACTGAAGCTTTCTTT; cdr3_aa: CASTVNTEAFF
v_call: TRBV24-1; d_call: .; clone_size: once; j_call: TRBJ1-1; cdr3_nt: TGTGCCACCAGTCAGGGGTCGAACACTGAAGCTTTCTTT; cdr3_aa: CATSQGSNTEAFF
v_call: TRBV7-9; d_call: .; clone_size: .; j_call: TRBJ1-1; cdr3_nt: TGTGCCAGCAGCATAGAAGGACAGAACACTGAAGCTTTCTTT; cdr3_aa: CASSIEGQNTEAFF
v_call: TRBV30; d_call: TRBD1; clone_size: .; j_call: TRBJ1-6; cdr3_nt: TGTGCCTGGAGTTTTGGAGGGACAGGGAGGACTCATTCACCCCTCCACTTT; cdr3_aa: CAWSFGGTGRTHSPLHF
v_call: TRBV19; d_call: TRBD1; clone_size: .; j_call: TRBJ1-2; cdr3_nt: TGTGCCAGTACCTACAGGGGGCAGCAAGGTGACTATGGCTACACCTTC; cdr3_aa: CASTYRGQQGDYGYTF
v_call: TRBV29-1; d_call: TRBD1; clone_size: once; j_call: TRBJ2-3; cdr3_nt: TGCAGCATCTACCGGGACAGGGAAACAGATACGCAGTATTTT; cdr3_aa: CSIYRDRETDTQYF
v_call: TRBV10-2; d_call: .; clone_size: .; j_call: TRBJ2-2; cdr3_nt: TGCGCCAGCGGTACCCTACCCGGGGAGCTGTTTTTT; cdr3_aa: CASGTLPGELFF
v_call: TRBV5-6; d_call: .; clone_size: .; j_call: TRBJ1-2; cdr3_nt: TGTGCCAGCACCGGCGGGGGCATCAACTATGGCTACACCTTC; cdr3_aa: CASTGGGINYGYTF
v_call: TRBV18; d_call: .; clone_size: once; j_call: TRBJ2-1; cdr3_nt: TGTGCCAGCTCAGACACCCCGCGCACGATCCGACACAATGAGCAGTTCTTC; cdr3_aa: CASSDTPRTIRHNEQFF
v_call: TRBV18; d_call: TRBD1; clone_size: once; j_call: TRBJ1-5; cdr3_nt: TGTGCCAGCTTGGGACAGAGATTCAATCAGCCCCAGCATTTT; cdr3_aa: CASLGQRFNQPQHF
v_call: TRBV7-9; d_call: TRBD1; clone_size: .; j_call: TRBJ1-2; cdr3_nt: TGTGCCAGCAGCCATGGACAGGGTGGAGGTCCGGGTGGCTACACCTTC; cdr3_aa: CASSHGQGGGPGGYTF
v_call: TRBV5-1; d_call: .; clone_size: few; j_call: TRBJ1-2; cdr3_nt: TGCGCCAGCAGCTTGGGGGCAGGGTCGGCCTATGGCTACACCTTC; cdr3_aa: CASSLGAGSAYGYTF
v_call: TRBV6-4; d_call: TRBD1; clone_size: .; j_call: TRBJ2-6; cdr3_nt: TGTGCCAGCAGTCGCCACAGGGGAGCTGGGGCCAACGTCCTGACTTTC; cdr3_aa: CASSRHRGAGANVLTF
v_call: TRBV30; d_call: .; clone_size: once; j_call: TRBJ2-7; cdr3_nt: TGTGCCTGGAGCCGATCACAGGGCCCCCTCTCCTACGAGCAGTACTTC; cdr3_aa: CAWSRSQGPLSYEQYF
v_call: TRBV2; d_call: TRBD1; clone_size: .; j_call: TRBJ1-5; cdr3_nt: TGTGCCAGCAGTGTAGACAGGGTCAATCAGCCCCAGCATTTT; cdr3_aa: CASSVDRVNQPQHF
v_call: TRBV6-1; d_call: TRBD1; clone_size: .; j_call: TRBJ1-1; cdr3_nt: TGTGCCAGCAGTGAAATCGAGGGGGCGGCTTTCTTT; cdr3_aa: CASSEIEGAAFF
v_call: TRBV7-6; d_call: TRBD1; clone_size: .; j_call: TRBJ2-7; cdr3_nt: TGTGCCAGCAGCTTGTTACCGGGACAGGGGTTGCTTGTCGAGCAGTACTTC; cdr3_aa: CASSLLPGQGLLVEQYF
v_call: TRBV5-6; d_call: .; clone_size: .; j_call: TRBJ1-4; cdr3_nt: TGTGCCAGCAGCTTGGATATGCAGCCTAGGAAACTGTTTTTT; cdr3_aa: CASSLDMQPRKLFF
v_call: TRBV24-1; d_call: .; clone_size: .; j_call: TRBJ2-3; cdr3_nt: TGTGCCACCAGTGAAGAAAATGCGGTTCGAACGCAGTATTTT; cdr3_aa: CATSEENAVRTQYF
v_call: TRBV7-9; d_call: .; clone_size: .; j_call: TRBJ1-4; cdr3_nt: TGTGCCAGCAGCTTGGCAGAAGTTAATGAAAAACTGTTTTTT; cdr3_aa: CASSLAEVNEKLFF
v_call: TRBV19; d_call: .; clone_size: .; j_call: TRBJ1-5; cdr3_nt: TGTGCCAGTAGTATAAGTGGAGGGGAGGGTCAGCCCCAGCATTTT; cdr3_aa: CASSISGGEGQPQHF
v_call: TRBV25-1; d_call: .; clone_size: .; j_call: TRBJ1-6; cdr3_nt: TGTGCCAGCAGTCCTGACAGGAATAATTCACCCCTCCACTTT; cdr3_aa: CASSPDRNNSPLHF
v_call: TRBV2; d_call: .; clone_size: .; j_call: TRBJ1-1; cdr3_nt: TGTGCCAGCAGTAAAGAGGGGTCAGCAGAAGCTTTCTTT; cdr3_aa: CASSKEGSAEAFF
v_call: TRBV4-1; d_call: TRBD1; clone_size: .; j_call: TRBJ1-5; cdr3_nt: TGCGCCAGCAGCCAAGCCGGACAGGGGAGCAATCAGCCCCAGCATTTT; cdr3_aa: CASSQAGQGSNQPQHF
v_call: TRBV10-3; d_call: .; clone_size: .; j_call: TRBJ2-3; cdr3_nt: TGTGCCATCAGTGAGTCGGGTAGGCGGGGAGGCACAGATACGCAGTATTTT; cdr3_aa: CAISESGRRGGTDTQYF
v_call: TRBV2; d_call: .; clone_size: .; j_call: TRBJ1-5; cdr3_nt: TGTGCCAGCAGTGACGGACTCAATCAGCCCCAGCATTTT; cdr3_aa: CASSDGLNQPQHF
v_call: TRBV19; d_call: .; clone_size: .; j_call: TRBJ1-5; cdr3_nt: TGTGCCAGTAGGGTACAGGGCGGAAGCAATCAGCCCCAGCATTTT; cdr3_aa: CASRVQGGSNQPQHF
v_call: TRBV9; d_call: TRBD1; clone_size: .; j_call: TRBJ2-5; cdr3_nt: TGTGCCAGCAGCGCGGGGACAGCTTACCAGGAGACCCAGTACTTC; cdr3_aa: CASSAGTAYQETQYF
v_call: TRBV6-1; d_call: .; clone_size: .; j_call: TRBJ1-1; cdr3_nt: TGTGCCAGCAGTGAAGACCCCCCGACACTTAACACTGAAGCTTTCTTT; cdr3_aa: CASSEDPPTLNTEAFF
v_call: TRBV3-1/TRBV3-2; d_call: .; clone_size: .; j_call: TRBJ2-7; cdr3_nt: TGTGCCAGCAGCCCCGGACATTTCTACGAGCAGTACTTC; cdr3_aa: CASSPGHFYEQYF
v_call: TRBV2; d_call: TRBD1; clone_size: few; j_call: TRBJ1-1; cdr3_nt: TGTGCCAGCAAGACAGGGGCTACTGAAGCTTTCTTT; cdr3_aa: CASKTGATEAFF
v_call: TRBV24-1; d_call: TRBD1; clone_size: .; j_call: TRBJ2-5; cdr3_nt: TGTGCCACCAGTGATGTCAGGGGGCACGGAGAGACCCAGTACTTC; cdr3_aa: CATSDVRGHGETQYF
v_call: TRBV21-1; d_call: .; clone_size: .; j_call: TRBJ1-1; cdr3_nt: TGTGCCAGCACCACTGGAGGAGGCAGCCGGGAAACTGAAGCTTTCTTT; cdr3_aa: CASTTGGGSRETEAFF
v_call: TRBV7-8; d_call: .; clone_size: .; j_call: TRBJ1-5; cdr3_nt: TGTGCCAGCAGCCGGGACTTCAATCAGCCCCAGCATTTT; cdr3_aa: CASSRDFNQPQHF
v_call: TRBV18; d_call: TRBD2; clone_size: .; j_call: TRBJ2-1; cdr3_nt: TGTGCCAGCTCTCCTATAGCGGGCGGATCCTCCTACAATGAGCAGTTCTTC; cdr3_aa: CASSPIAGGSSYNEQFF
v_call: TRBV5-6; d_call: .; clone_size: .; j_call: TRBJ1-1; cdr3_nt: TGTGCCAGCAGCCCTCTGGGCGGGGAGGACACTGAAGCTTTCTTT; cdr3_aa: CASSPLGGEDTEAFF
v_call: TRBV30; d_call: .; clone_size: .; j_call: TRBJ2-5; cdr3_nt: TGTGCCTGGATGGCAGGGGAAGAGACCCAGTACTTC; cdr3_aa: CAWMAGEETQYF
v_call: TRBV6-5; d_call: TRBD2; clone_size: .; j_call: TRBJ2-7; cdr3_nt: TGTGCCAGCAAACGACTAGCGAATTACTACGAGCAGTACTTC; cdr3_aa: CASKRLANYYEQYF
v_call: TRBV28; d_call: TRBD1; clone_size: .; j_call: TRBJ1-2; cdr3_nt: TGTGCCAGCAGTTTATGGACAGGGGCGGGCTATGGCTACACCTTC; cdr3_aa: CASSLWTGAGYGYTF
v_call: TRBV27; d_call: .; clone_size: .; j_call: TRBJ1-1; cdr3_nt: TGTGCCAGCAGTTTGGGGGGTCCCCACACTGAAGCTTTCTTT; cdr3_aa: CASSLGGPHTEAFF
v_call: TRBV5-1; d_call: .; clone_size: .; j_call: TRBJ1-6; cdr3_nt: TGCGCCAGCAGCTTGGCTGCCACAGGGATGGATTCACCCCTCCACTTT; cdr3_aa: CASSLAATGMDSPLHF
v_call: TRBV5-1; d_call: TRBD1; clone_size: .; j_call: TRBJ1-2; cdr3_nt: TGCGCCAGCAGCCCGGGACAGATTTATGGCTACACCTTC; cdr3_aa: CASSPGQIYGYTF
v_call: TRBV28; d_call: .; clone_size: .; j_call: TRBJ1-1; cdr3_nt: TGTGCCAGCAGCTGGCGAGGAGAGATCCAGAACACTGAAGCTTTCTTT; cdr3_aa: CASSWRGEIQNTEAFF
v_call: TRBV19; d_call: .; clone_size: .; j_call: TRBJ2-5; cdr3_nt: TGTGCCAGTTCCAGTAGGGGGGGCCCAGAGACCCAGTACTTC; cdr3_aa: CASSSRGGPETQYF
v_call: TRBV30; d_call: TRBD1; clone_size: once; j_call: TRBJ1-2; cdr3_nt: TGTGCCTGGAGTGTACAGGGGAGCTATGGCTACACCTTC; cdr3_aa: CAWSVQGSYGYTF
v_call: TRBV27; d_call: .; clone_size: .; j_call: TRBJ1-3; cdr3_nt: TGTGCCAGCAGTTTTGGGAGCTCCGGGGACACCATATATTTT; cdr3_aa: CASSFGSSGDTIYF